The clone carrying this TCR beta chain was seen at least ten times. Its antigen remains unknown. This entry is derived from a study of neurological immune-mediated disorders. The germline gives CDR1 MNHEY, CDR2 SMNVEV (reference sequence). There are 15 residues in the CDR3. The V end was cut by 4 bases, the J end by 0 bases, with 13 bases between. General study findings and limits: Expanded clones shared no identical CDR3 amino acid sequences across subjects, which suggested private TCR-beta repertoires in all groups.

TCRdb redid the calling of the 5' RACE reads with MiXCR, one entry per CDR3 protein. In the table there are about 50,000 distinct CDR3 sequences, about 9.3% of which are singletons. The TCR comes from a man in his 70s with HTLV-1-associated myelopathy (HAM/TSP). The chain carries TRBV27 and TRBJ2-7, with D possibly being TRBD1 or TRBD2 (7 bases each). Specimen: PBMCs. The CDR3 bases are TGTGCCAGCAGTTACTCCAGGGGGGGCTCCTACGAGCAGTACTTC. This sequence encodes CASSYSRGGSYEQYF.